These T cell receptor beta chains were read from a single sample in a study of circulating CD8 cells and anti-PD-1 response in melanoma. One entry per CDR3 protein, called by TCRdb with MiXCR from the reads. The sample has about 690 distinct CDR3 sequences, over 10% seen once. The sample here was CD8+ T cells from PBMCs, taken at baseline or after one month of anti-PD-1 therapy (not recorded which). These TCRs come from a human donor with melanoma. Each CDR3 is given with its conserved first and last residue. D genes are given only for firm matches. Where a row states a size, it is once, few, many or the class of an expanded clone; other rows omit it.

j_call: TRBJ2-7; clone_size: medium-sized; d_call: -; v_call: TRBV27; cdr3_length: 13; cdr3_nt: TGTGCCAGCAGCCTTGGGCCACACTACGAGCAGTACTTC; cdr3_aa: CASSLGPHYEQYF
j_call: TRBJ2-4; clone_size: medium-sized; d_call: -; v_call: TRBV24-1; cdr3_length: 11; cdr3_nt: TGTGCCACCAAACGCCCGGGCCCCGAGCAATTC; cdr3_aa: CATKRPGPEQF
j_call: TRBJ2-7; clone_size: few; d_call: -; v_call: TRBV19; cdr3_length: 14; cdr3_nt: TGTGCCAGTAGTATAGTGAACAGGGCCTACGAGCAGTACTTC; cdr3_aa: CASSIVNRAYEQYF
j_call: TRBJ2-2; clone_size: large; d_call: -; v_call: TRBV19; cdr3_length: 15; cdr3_nt: TGTGCCAGTAGTACAAGAACATTAAACACCGGGGAGCTGTTTTTT; cdr3_aa: CASSTRTLNTGELFF
j_call: TRBJ2-3; clone_size: medium-sized; d_call: -; v_call: TRBV11-2; cdr3_length: 13; cdr3_nt: TGTGCCAGCAGAGGGCTGGGTGCAGATACGCAGTATTTT; cdr3_aa: CASRGLGADTQYF
j_call: TRBJ2-1; clone_size: medium-sized; d_call: TRBD2; v_call: TRBV12-3/TRBV12-4; cdr3_length: 14; cdr3_nt: TGTGCCAGCAGTATATTAGCGGGGAGTAATGAGCAGTTCTTC; cdr3_aa: CASSILAGSNEQFF
j_call: TRBJ1-3; clone_size: medium-sized; d_call: -; v_call: TRBV19; cdr3_length: 15; cdr3_nt: TGTGCCAGTAGTTTAACGGGCTACTCTGGAAACACCATATATTTT; cdr3_aa: CASSLTGYSGNTIYF
j_call: TRBJ2-3; clone_size: medium-sized; d_call: -; v_call: TRBV7-2; cdr3_length: 13; cdr3_nt: TGTGCCAGCAGCCCCCCGGGTACAGATACGCAGTATTTT; cdr3_aa: CASSPPGTDTQYF
j_call: TRBJ2-7; clone_size: medium-sized; d_call: -; v_call: TRBV11-3; cdr3_length: 13; cdr3_nt: TGTGCCAGCAGCGTTCGGGTCTCCTACGAGCAGTACTTC; cdr3_aa: CASSVRVSYEQYF
j_call: TRBJ2-7; clone_size: medium-sized; d_call: -; v_call: TRBV5-6; cdr3_length: 14; cdr3_nt: TGTGCCAGCAGCTTGGCCAGCCAACCCTACGAGCAGTACTTC; cdr3_aa: CASSLASQPYEQYF
j_call: TRBJ2-3; clone_size: medium-sized; d_call: -; v_call: TRBV5-6; cdr3_length: 12; cdr3_nt: TGTGCCAGCAGTCAGGAGGGTAATACGCAGTATTTT; cdr3_aa: CASSQEGNTQYF
j_call: TRBJ2-3; clone_size: medium-sized; d_call: -; v_call: TRBV28; cdr3_length: 15; cdr3_nt: TGTGCCAGCAGTAGTGGGGCTAGCTCCATAGATACGCAGTATTTT; cdr3_aa: CASSSGASSIDTQYF
j_call: TRBJ2-7; clone_size: medium-sized; d_call: TRBD1; v_call: TRBV29-1; cdr3_length: 15; cdr3_nt: TGCAGCGTTGAAGATCCGGCCAGGGGGCCCTACGAGCAGTACTTC; cdr3_aa: CSVEDPARGPYEQYF
j_call: TRBJ1-2; clone_size: medium-sized; d_call: -; v_call: TRBV4-3; cdr3_length: 15; cdr3_nt: TGCGCCAGCAGCCAAGGTCGTGGAGCTAACTATGGCTACACCTTC; cdr3_aa: CASSQGRGANYGYTF
j_call: TRBJ2-1; clone_size: medium-sized; d_call: -; v_call: TRBV7-9; cdr3_length: 16; cdr3_nt: TGTGCCAGCAGCTTGACGACTACCCCGTCGGGCAATGAGCAGTTCTTC; cdr3_aa: CASSLTTTPSGNEQFF
j_call: TRBJ1-2; clone_size: medium-sized; d_call: -; v_call: TRBV20-1; cdr3_length: 15; cdr3_nt: TGCAGTGCTAGTCCCATAAGCGGAAACGACTATGGCTACACCTTC; cdr3_aa: CSASPISGNDYGYTF
j_call: TRBJ2-1; clone_size: medium-sized; d_call: TRBD2; v_call: TRBV6-5; cdr3_length: 15; cdr3_nt: TGTGCCAGCAGTTACAGCCTAGCGGGGGAAAGTGAGCAGTTCTTC; cdr3_aa: CASSYSLAGESEQFF
j_call: TRBJ2-2; clone_size: medium-sized; d_call: -; v_call: TRBV29-1; cdr3_length: 11; cdr3_nt: TGCAGCGCCCGTCAGTCCGGGGAGCTGTTTTTT; cdr3_aa: CSARQSGELFF
j_call: TRBJ1-2; clone_size: medium-sized; d_call: TRBD1; v_call: TRBV4-3; cdr3_length: 15; cdr3_nt: TGCGCCAGCAGCCAAGGACAGGGGGCGAGCTATGGCTACACCTTC; cdr3_aa: CASSQGQGASYGYTF
j_call: TRBJ2-7; clone_size: large; d_call: -; v_call: TRBV19; cdr3_length: 13; cdr3_nt: TGTGCCAGTAGTAATAATGTGGGGTACGAGCAGTACTTC; cdr3_aa: CASSNNVGYEQYF
j_call: TRBJ2-7; clone_size: medium-sized; d_call: TRBD2; v_call: TRBV20-1; cdr3_length: 16; cdr3_nt: TGCAGTGCTAGAGACGATAGCGGGCAGAGCTCCTACGAGCAGTACTTC; cdr3_aa: CSARDDSGQSSYEQYF
j_call: TRBJ2-7; clone_size: medium-sized; d_call: -; v_call: TRBV27; cdr3_length: 15; cdr3_nt: TGTGCCAGCAGTTTGTTCGGGGGGACATCCTACGAGCAGTACTTC; cdr3_aa: CASSLFGGTSYEQYF
j_call: TRBJ2-7; clone_size: medium-sized; d_call: -; v_call: TRBV18; cdr3_length: 15; cdr3_nt: TGTGCCAGCTCACCACCGTCTTTCTCGGGGCGCGAGCAGTACTTC; cdr3_aa: CASSPPSFSGREQYF
j_call: TRBJ2-5; clone_size: medium-sized; d_call: TRBD1; v_call: TRBV6-5; cdr3_length: 16; cdr3_nt: TGTGCCAGCAGTGTCGGGACAGGCATTAACCAAGAGACCCAGTACTTC; cdr3_aa: CASSVGTGINQETQYF
j_call: TRBJ2-7; clone_size: medium-sized; d_call: -; v_call: TRBV25-1; cdr3_length: 12; cdr3_nt: TGTGCCAGCAGTGGGAGCTCCTACGAGCAGTACTTC; cdr3_aa: CASSGSSYEQYF
j_call: TRBJ2-1; clone_size: medium-sized; d_call: -; v_call: TRBV6-5; cdr3_length: 18; cdr3_nt: TGTGCCAGCAGTCGCACTAGCCGGAGGACGGGAAAAATCGAAGAGCAGTTCTTC; cdr3_aa: CASSRTSRRTGKIEEQFF
j_call: TRBJ1-2; clone_size: medium-sized; d_call: TRBD1; v_call: TRBV20-1; cdr3_length: 14; cdr3_nt: TGCAGTGCTCGCCCCGGACAGGACCTCTATGGCTACACCTTC; cdr3_aa: CSARPGQDLYGYTF
j_call: TRBJ2-1; clone_size: medium-sized; d_call: -; v_call: TRBV4-3; cdr3_length: 13; cdr3_nt: TGCGCCAGCAGCCAAGAAAGCGGGACAGCCCCGTTCTTC; cdr3_aa: CASSQESGTAPFF
j_call: TRBJ2-3; clone_size: once; d_call: -; v_call: TRBV29-1; cdr3_length: 14; cdr3_nt: TGCAGCGTTGTTTGGGGAACGGATCCAGATACGCAGTATTTT; cdr3_aa: CSVVWGTDPDTQYF
j_call: TRBJ2-5; clone_size: medium-sized; d_call: -; v_call: TRBV11-2; cdr3_length: 16; cdr3_nt: TGTGCCAGCAGCGCCCGGACGAGGGATTCTCAAGAGACCCAGTACTTC; cdr3_aa: CASSARTRDSQETQYF
j_call: TRBJ2-5; clone_size: large; d_call: -; v_call: TRBV5-6; cdr3_length: 17; cdr3_nt: TGTGCCAGCAGCTTGTTAGAGTCAGGGCGAAACCAAGAGACCCAGTACTTC; cdr3_aa: CASSLLESGRNQETQYF
j_call: TRBJ1-6; clone_size: few; d_call: -; v_call: TRBV19; cdr3_length: 13; cdr3_nt: TGTGCCACCTCCCTGACCTGGGATTCACCCCTCCACTTT; cdr3_aa: CATSLTWDSPLHF
j_call: TRBJ2-5; clone_size: few; d_call: -; v_call: TRBV10-3; cdr3_length: 14; cdr3_nt: TGTGCCATCAGTGAGCAGGGGAAAAAAGAGACCCAGTACTTC; cdr3_aa: CAISEQGKKETQYF
j_call: TRBJ2-5; clone_size: medium-sized; d_call: -; v_call: TRBV19; cdr3_length: 16; cdr3_nt: TGTGCCAGTAGTGGCTACGGACGCTCGGACCAAGAGACCCAGTACTTC; cdr3_aa: CASSGYGRSDQETQYF
j_call: TRBJ2-7; clone_size: large; d_call: -; v_call: TRBV7-2; cdr3_length: 14; cdr3_nt: TGTGCCAGCAGCTTAGTCCCCCACTCGTGGAAGCAGTACTTC; cdr3_aa: CASSLVPHSWKQYF
j_call: TRBJ1-5; clone_size: medium-sized; d_call: -; v_call: TRBV19; cdr3_length: 13; cdr3_nt: TGTGCCAGTAGTATTGGTACGGATCGGCCCCAGCATTTT; cdr3_aa: CASSIGTDRPQHF
j_call: TRBJ1-2; clone_size: large; d_call: -; v_call: TRBV19; cdr3_length: 11; cdr3_nt: TGTGCCAGTAGTACAGGGGTCGGCTACACCTTC; cdr3_aa: CASSTGVGYTF
j_call: TRBJ1-1; clone_size: -; d_call: -; v_call: TRBV19; cdr3_length: 11; cdr3_nt: TGTGCCACACGACAGAACACTGAAGCTTTCTTT; cdr3_aa: CATRQNTEAFF
j_call: TRBJ2-7; clone_size: large; d_call: -; v_call: TRBV5-4; cdr3_length: 12; cdr3_nt: TGTGCCAGCAGCTTGGGGGGAAGCGAGCAGTACTTC; cdr3_aa: CASSLGGSEQYF
j_call: TRBJ1-6; clone_size: large; d_call: -; v_call: TRBV19; cdr3_length: 16; cdr3_nt: TGTGCCAGTAGTGGCGTGCTGGACAACCGTAATTCACCCCTCCACTTT; cdr3_aa: CASSGVLDNRNSPLHF